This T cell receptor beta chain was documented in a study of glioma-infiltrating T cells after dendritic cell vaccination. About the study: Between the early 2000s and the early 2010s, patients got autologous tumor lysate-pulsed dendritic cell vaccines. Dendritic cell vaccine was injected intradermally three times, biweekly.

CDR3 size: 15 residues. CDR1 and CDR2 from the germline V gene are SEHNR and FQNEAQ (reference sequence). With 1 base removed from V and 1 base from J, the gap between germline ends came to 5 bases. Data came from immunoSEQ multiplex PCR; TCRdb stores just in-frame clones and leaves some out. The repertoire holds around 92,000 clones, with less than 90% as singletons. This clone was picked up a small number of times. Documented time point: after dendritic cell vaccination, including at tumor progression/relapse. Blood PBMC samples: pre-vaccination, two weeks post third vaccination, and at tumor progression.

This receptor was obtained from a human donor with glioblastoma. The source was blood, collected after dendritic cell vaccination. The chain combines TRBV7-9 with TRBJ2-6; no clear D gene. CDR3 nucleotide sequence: TGTGCCAGCAGCTTAGTAATTTCTGGGGCCAACGTCCTGACTTTC. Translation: CASSLVISGANVLTF.